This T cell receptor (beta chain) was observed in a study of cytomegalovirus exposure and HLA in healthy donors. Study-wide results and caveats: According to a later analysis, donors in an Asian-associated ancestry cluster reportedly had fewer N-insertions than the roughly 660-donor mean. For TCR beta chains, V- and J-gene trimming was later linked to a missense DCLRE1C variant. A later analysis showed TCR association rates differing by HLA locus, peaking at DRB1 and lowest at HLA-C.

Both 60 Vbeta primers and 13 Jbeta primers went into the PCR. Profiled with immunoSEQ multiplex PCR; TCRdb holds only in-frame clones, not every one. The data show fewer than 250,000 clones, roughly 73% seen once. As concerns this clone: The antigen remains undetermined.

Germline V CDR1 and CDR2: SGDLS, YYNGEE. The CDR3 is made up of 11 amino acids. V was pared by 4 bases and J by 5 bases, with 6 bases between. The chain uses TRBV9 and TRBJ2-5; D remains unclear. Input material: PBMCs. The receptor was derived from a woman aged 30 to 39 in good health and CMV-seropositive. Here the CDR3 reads CASSSGETQYF. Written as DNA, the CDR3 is TGTGCCAGCAGCTCCGGGGAGACCCAGTACTTC.